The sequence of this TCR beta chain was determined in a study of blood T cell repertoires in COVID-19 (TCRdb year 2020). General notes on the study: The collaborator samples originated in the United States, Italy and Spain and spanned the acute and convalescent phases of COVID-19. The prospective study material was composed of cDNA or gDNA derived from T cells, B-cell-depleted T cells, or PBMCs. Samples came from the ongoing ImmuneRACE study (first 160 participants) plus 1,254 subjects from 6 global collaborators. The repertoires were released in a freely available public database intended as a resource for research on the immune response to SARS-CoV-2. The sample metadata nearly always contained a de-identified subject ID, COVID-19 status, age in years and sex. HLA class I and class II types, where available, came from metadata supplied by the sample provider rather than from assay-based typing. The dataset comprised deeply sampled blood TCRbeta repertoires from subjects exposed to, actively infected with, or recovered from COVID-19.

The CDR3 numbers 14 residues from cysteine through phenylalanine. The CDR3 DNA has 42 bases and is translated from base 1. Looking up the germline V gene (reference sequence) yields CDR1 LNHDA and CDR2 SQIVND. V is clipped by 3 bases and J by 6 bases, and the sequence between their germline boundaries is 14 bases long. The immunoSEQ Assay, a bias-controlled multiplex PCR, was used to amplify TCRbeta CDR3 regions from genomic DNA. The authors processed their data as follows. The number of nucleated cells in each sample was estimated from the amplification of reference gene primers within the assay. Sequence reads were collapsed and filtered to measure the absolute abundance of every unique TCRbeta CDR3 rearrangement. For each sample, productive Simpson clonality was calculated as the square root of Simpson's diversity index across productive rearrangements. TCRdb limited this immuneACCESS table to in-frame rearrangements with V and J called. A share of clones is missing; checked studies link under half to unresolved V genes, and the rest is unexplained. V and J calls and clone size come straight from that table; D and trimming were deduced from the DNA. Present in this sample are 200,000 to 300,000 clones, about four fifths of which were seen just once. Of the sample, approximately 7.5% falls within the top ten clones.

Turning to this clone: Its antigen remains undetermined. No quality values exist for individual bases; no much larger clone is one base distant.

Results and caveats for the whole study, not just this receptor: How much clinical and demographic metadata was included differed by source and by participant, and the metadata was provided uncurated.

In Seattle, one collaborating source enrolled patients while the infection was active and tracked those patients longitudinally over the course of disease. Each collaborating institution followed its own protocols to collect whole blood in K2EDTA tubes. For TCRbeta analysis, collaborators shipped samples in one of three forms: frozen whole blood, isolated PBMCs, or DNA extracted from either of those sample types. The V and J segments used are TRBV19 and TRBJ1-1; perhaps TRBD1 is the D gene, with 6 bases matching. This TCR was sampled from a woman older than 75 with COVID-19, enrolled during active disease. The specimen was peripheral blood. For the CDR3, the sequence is CASSIVRGKSEAFF. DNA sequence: TGTGCCAGTAGTATCGTTAGGGGGAAGTCTGAAGCTTTCTTT.